Detailed here is one T cell receptor beta chain. Its antigen remains undetermined. Base-call qualities are not available, and no considerably larger clone is one nucleotide away. Donors of the sequenced samples were patients with active juvenile idiopathic arthritis. Sorting was carried out immediately after cells were thawed, and dead cells were excluded with Live/Dead Fixable Near-IR Stain. This entry is derived from a study of circulating and synovial CD4+ cells in juvenile arthritis (dated by TCRdb to 2013 to 2016). Study-level background: Within each patient, the study compared the TCRbeta CDR3 repertoires of three groups: circulating HLA-DR+ CD4 T cells, bulk blood CD4 T cells, and synovial CD4 T cells. The goal of repertoire sequencing was to confirm that a circulating synovial-like CD4 T cell subset was enriched in synovial clonotypes. General findings and caveats noted by the study authors: Traditional Vbeta family usage analysis did not detect the difference between circulating pathogenic-like lymphocytes and bulk blood T cells. Overlap with synovium increased with sequencing depth, so measured shared-clonotype fractions likely underestimated the full repertoire overlap. Circulating pathogenic-like lymphocytes clustered together with synovial T cells and shared a substantially larger fraction of CDR3 sequences with synovium than bulk blood did. Synovial and circulating pathogenic-like lymphocyte repertoires were less diverse than bulk blood CD4 repertoires, with some CPL samples as oligoclonal as synovium. Because T cell genome counts differed by at least an order of magnitude between CPL and bulk blood CD4 samples, sample-size effects were addressed.

The library was made by the immunoSEQ multiplex PCR assay. TCRbeta CDR3 sequencing was performed as a commercial service by an external provider. In the paper's pipeline: The analyses relied on productive nucleotide sequences along with amino acid sequences obtained through in silico translation. Diversity was measured as Renyi entropy over a range of alpha values, and the median of 200 repeated subsamples was taken to equalise sample size. Pairwise repertoire distance was calculated as one minus the Chao-modified Jaccard index, correcting for under-sampling, and used for clustering. Frequency-weighted overlap with synovial clonotypes was computed at 200 sample sizes with 200 draws without replacement at each size, and the value at the size of the smaller sample was reported. TCRdb took over this immuneACCESS table, retaining in-frame rearrangements with V and J assigned. Such tables are incomplete; in checked studies, under half of the missing clones stem from an unresolved V gene, and the remainder is unexplained. That table furnishes V, J and clone size, whereas the DNA furnished D and trimming. The table for this sample lists 30,000 to 40,000 clones; about 94% of them were counted only once. The ten biggest clones cover 0.7% of the sample.

Via the germline V gene (reference sequence), CDR1 is LNHDA and CDR2 SQIVND. Trimming takes 5 bases off V and 5 bases off J; junction bases not matched to a gene: 11. From the cysteine up to the phenylalanine, the CDR3 has a length of 16 residues. Only CDR3 DNA remains: 48 bases, in frame from the first base. Recombination connected TRBV19 to TRBJ2-2; the central 7 bases match TRBD1. Sequenced material: CD4+ T cells from blood. The origin of this receptor is a human donor with juvenile idiopathic arthritis. The CDR3 protein sequence reads: CASSLTGDPLTGELFF. Read as DNA, the sequence is TGTGCCAGTAGTCTTACAGGGGACCCCTTGACCGGGGAGCTGTTTTTT.